This T cell receptor beta chain was sequenced in a study of cytomegalovirus exposure and HLA in healthy donors. PCR primers comprised 60 Vbeta and 13 Jbeta primers. TCRdb's copy holds only in-frame clones and misses some; the assay was immunoSEQ multiplex PCR. The repertoire holds 160,000 or so clones, with roughly 80% as singletons. Healthy bone marrow donors made up the cohort. Sequencing input: PBMCs. The receptor comes from a man aged 30 to 39 in good health and CMV-seronegative.

The CDR3 loop is CASSYSDTSYEQYF. CDR3 coding DNA: TGTGCCAGCAGTTACTCGGACACCTCCTACGAGCAGTACTTC. The rearrangement links TRBV6-5 to TRBJ2-7, with D possibly matching TRBD1 (5 bases). Trimming took off 0 bases at V and 0 bases at J, with 6 bases between the two ends. The CDR3 totals 14 residues. The V gene's germline CDR1 is MNHEY and CDR2 SVGAGI.